Below, 14 T cell receptor beta chains from the same sample are listed, as sequenced in a study of blood T cells in healthy people across ages. Primers used in a second PCR of about 6 to 12 cycles were a sample-barcoded 5' primer and a J-beta primer mix. TCRdb reanalysed the 5' RACE reads using MiXCR and keeps one entry per CDR3 protein. The sample has over a million distinct CDR3 sequences; less than 45% are singletons. Source material: blood. The receptor source for this set is a young woman in good health.

V gene TRBV29-1 combines with J gene TRBJ1-2; D uncertain. Germline CDR1 and CDR2: SQVTM and ANQGSEA. Deletions cut 4 bases from V and 6 bases from J, with 18 bases between. This CDR3 contains 14 residues. CDR3 DNA sequence: TGCAGCGTTGCACAGAGTTCCAGTCCACATGGCTACACCTTC. Translation gives CSVAQSSSPHGYTF. The entire variable domain, with the rest obtained from reference TRBV29-1 and TRBJ1-2, is as follows: SAVISQKPSRDICQRGTSLTIQCQVDSQVTMMFWYRQQPGQSLTLIATANQGSEATYESGFVIDKFPISRPNLTFSTLTVSNMSPEDSSIYLCSVAQSSSPHGYTFGSGTRLTVV.

This clonotype was recorded only once. An end of the junction does not agree with germline; a read error may underlie this. The V gene is TRBV4-3, the J gene TRBJ1-3; D perhaps matches TRBD1 (5 bases). This CDR3 has 19 amino acids. CDR1 and CDR2 (germline): LGHNA, YSLEER. CDR3 in DNA: TGCGACAGCAGCCAAGATTGGAAGGGGTTGGTTGGGATCGGAAACACCATATATTTT. Translation gives CDSSQDWKGLVGIGNTIYF.

This clonotype showed up just once. The gene calls are TRBV6-6 and TRBJ1-2, with D hard to call. The CDR3 is 13 residues long. Germline V lookup: CDR1 MNHNY, CDR2 SVGAGI (reference sequence). The V end was cut by 8 bases, the J end by 0 bases, with 10 bases between. The CDR3 reads CASGRGSNYGYTF. The CDR3 DNA follows: TGTGCCAGCGGGAGAGGGTCTAACTATGGCTACACCTTC.

A remark on this clonotype: Germline and junction disagree at one end, which may indicate a read error. The chain couples TRBV4-1 to TRBJ2-3; 7 positions agree with TRBD2. This CDR3 comprises 17 residues. Germline loops: CDR1 MGHRA, CDR2 YSYEKL. For the CDR3, the DNA is TGCCCCAGCAGCCAAGTAGGCGAGCGGGGCAGCACAGATACGCAGTATTTT. It codes for CPSSQVGERGSTDTQYF.

V is TRBV4-3 and J is TRBJ2-1, with 12 bases that match TRBD1. After removal of 3 bases from V and 13 bases from J, the junction contained 4 bases not matched to a gene. The CDR3 runs to 13 residues. Germline lookup yields CDR1 LGHNA and CDR2 YSLEER. CDR3 protein: CASSQGQGAAQFF. CDR3 DNA: TGCGCCAGCAGCCAGGGACAGGGGGCGGCCCAGTTCTTC.

The chain employs TRBV2 and TRBJ2-3, with 11 bases matching TRBD2. The CDR3 spans 13 residues. CDR1 is SNHLY, CDR2 FYNNEI, per germline. The V segment lost 7 bases and the J segment 14 bases; nucleotides outside the gene matches: 11. The CDR3, as DNA: TGTGCCAGCATTAGCGGGGGGGTGGGGAATCCGTATTTT. Amino acids: CASISGGVGNPYF.

The chain combines TRBV28 with TRBJ1-2; D is uncertain. CDR1 and CDR2 from the germline V gene are MDHEN and SYDVKM. V lost 8 bases to trimming and J lost 8 bases, with 18 bases between them. The CDR3 extends over 13 amino acids. CDR3 region: CASSLDKVGGYTF. CDR3 sequence (DNA): TGTGCCAGCTCCCTGGATAAAGTTGGCGGCTACACCTTC.

This clonotype was seen only a few times. The chain links TRBV9 to TRBJ2-7; 9 bases agree with TRBD1. Germline CDR1 reads SGDLS; CDR2 reads YYNGEE. The CDR3 contains 15 residues. J gave up 3 bases and V 1 base, and 5 bases lay outside the gene matches. CDR3 DNA: TGTGCCAGCAGCGTATCGAAGACAGGGGGCTACGAGCAGTACTTC. It codes for CASSVSKTGGYEQYF.

Only a few counts were recorded for this clonotype. J is TRBJ1-1 and V is TRBV20-1; D may be TRBD1 (5 bases). Trimming shortened V by 6 bases and J by 4 bases, and 9 bases separated the two germline ends. Germline V lookup: CDR1 DFQATT, CDR2 SNEGSKA (reference sequence). The CDR3 loop spans 11 amino acids. This chain's CDR3 is CSALGLTEAFF. DNA of the CDR3: TGCAGTGCGTTGGGGCTCACTGAAGCTTTCTTT.

This clonotype showed up just a few times. The chain carries TRBV4-1 and TRBJ2-5; a possible D gene is TRBD1 (5 bases). The J call may be faulty, since TRBJ2-7 better matches the DNA end. Germline V CDR1 and CDR2: MGHRA, YSYEKL. The CDR3 extends over 14 amino acids. This CDR3 reads CASSHDSTGYEQYF. Here the CDR3 DNA reads TGCGCCAGCAGCCATGACAGTACCGGTTACGAGCAGTACTTC.

This clonotype appeared a few times. This rearrangement joins TRBV5-6 to TRBJ1-4; no definite D call. The CDR3 runs to 14 residues. Between the trimmed V and J ends, which lost 3 bases and 4 bases, there was a span of 10 bases. From germline, CDR1 is SGHDT and CDR2 YYEEEE. The CDR3 region is CASSSGPRNEKLFF. The CDR3 region has the DNA TGTGCCAGCAGCTCCGGGCCCCGTAATGAAAAACTGTTTTTT.

The CDR3 DNA reads TGTGCCAGCAGCCCCTTCGGGAGGGCGCCCAATCAGCCCCAGCATTTT. It yields the protein CASSPFGRAPNQPQHF. The chain uses TRBV7-8 and TRBJ1-5; no definite D call. V lost 5 bases to trimming and J lost 3 bases, with 17 bases between them. This CDR3 region has 16 residues. From germline, CDR1 is SGHVS and CDR2 FQNEAQ.

The rearrangement links TRBV29-1 to TRBJ2-7; D assignment may be TRBD1 or TRBD2 (5 bases each). Germline CDR1 SQVTM, CDR2 ANQGSEA. V gave up 8 bases and J gave up 7 bases, with 18 bases separating them. This CDR3 has 12 amino acids. CDR3 loop: CSHRTSYNEQYF. CDR3 in DNA: TGCAGCCACAGGACTTCCTACAATGAGCAGTACTTC.

This clonotype has just a few counts. This sequence joins TRBV6-5 and TRBJ1-2, with 12 bases fitting TRBD1. The CDR3 runs 16 residues. J gave up 7 bases and V 6 bases, and 12 bases lay outside the gene matches. Germline V gives CDR1 MNHEY, CDR2 SVGAGI. The CDR3 loop is CASRTPGQGAGGGYTF. CDR3 DNA: TGTGCCAGCAGAACCCCGGGACAGGGGGCTGGGGGTGGCTACACCTTC.